The 5 T cell receptor beta chains listed next were all sequenced from one sample in a study of blood T cell repertoires in COVID-19. Sequenced by immunoSEQ multiplex PCR; TCRdb stores in-frame clones only, minus some. The sample holds 350,000 to 450,000 clones, roughly nine tenths seen once. Sequenced input: PBMCs or T cells enriched from blood (not recorded which). All receptors derive from a woman aged 35 to 49 who had been exposed to COVID-19.

The chain joins TRBV7-2 to TRBJ2-5, with unresolved D. CDR1 is SGHTA and CDR2 is FQGNSA in the germline V gene. The V and J ends lost 5 bases and 4 bases respectively, with 20 bases between them. The CDR3 consists of 16 residues. CDR3: CASSHISSSTGETQYF. DNA of the CDR3: TGTGCCAGCAGCCATATTTCGTCCTCAACCGGAGAGACCCAGTACTTC.

The rearrangement links TRBV3-1 (or the pseudogene TRBV3-2) to TRBJ2-2, with D perhaps matching TRBD2 (5 bases). The V gene lost 0 bases and the J gene lost 3 bases, with 8 bases spanning the gap. Germline lookup yields CDR1 LGHDT and CDR2 YNNKEL (reference sequence). This CDR3 contains 15 residues. CDR3 in amino acids: CASSQDEGYTGELFF. DNA of the CDR3: TGTGCCAGCAGCCAAGATGAGGGTTACACCGGGGAGCTGTTTTTT.

The genes are TRBV12-5 and TRBJ2-1; 7 positions agree with TRBD2. CDR3 length: 16 residues. Germline assignment: CDR1 LGHNT and CDR2 FRNRAP. The ends lost 0 bases at V and 7 bases at J; junction bases unmatched: 9. CDR3 sequence reads: CASGLVTGEGGNEQFF. As DNA, the CDR3 is TGTGCTAGTGGTTTGGTAACGGGGGAGGGTGGTAATGAGCAGTTCTTC. Complete variable domain (other parts from reference TRBV12-5 and TRBJ2-1): DARVTQTPRHKVTEMGQEVTMRCQPILGHNTVFWYRQTMMQGLELLAYFRNRAPLDDSGMPKDRFSAEMPDATLATLKIQPSEPRDSAVYFCASGLVTGEGGNEQFFGPGTRLTVL.

V and J are TRBV4-1 and TRBJ1-3; D remains ambiguous. The CDR3 runs to 16 residues. Trimming removed 2 bases from V and 0 bases from J, with 11 bases in between. The germline gives CDR1 MGHRA, CDR2 YSYEKL. As DNA, the CDR3 is TGCGCCAGCAGCCAATCGGTGGTTAGCTCTGGAAACACCATATATTTT. Translation gives CASSQSVVSSGNTIYF.

CDR3 nucleotides: TGCGCCAGCAGCCAAGGTCTTTTTGCCGGTGAAAAACTGTTTTTT. This translates into CASSQGLFAGEKLFF. This chain connects TRBV4-1 to TRBJ1-4; D is uncertain. This CDR3 has 15 residues. Trimming took off 1 base at V and 7 bases at J, with 13 bases between the two ends. CDR1 and CDR2 from the germline V gene are MGHRA and YSYEKL.